Listed here are 6 T cell receptor beta chains from one sample, sequenced in a study of blood T cell repertoires in COVID-19. Profiling relied on immunoSEQ multiplex PCR, and the TCRdb table lists in-frame clones only, not all of them. The table includes about 330,000 clones, more than 75% detected once. Sequences were obtained from peripheral blood. The receptors here all came from a woman between 50 and 59 years old with acute or convalescent COVID-19.

The chain is built from TRBV7-3 and TRBJ2-6; possibly TRBD1 for D (6 bases). Trimming took off 5 bases at V and 2 bases at J, with 13 bases between the two ends. Germline V gene data show CDR1 as SGHTA and CDR2 as FQGTGA. The CDR3 runs to 16 residues. Written as DNA, the CDR3 is TGTGCCAGCAGCCTGGGATGGGACACTGGGGCCAACGTCCTGACTTTC. It is translated as CASSLGWDTGANVLTF.

V is TRBV6-5 and J is TRBJ2-7; TRBD1 agrees at 8 bases. Germline V gives CDR1 MNHEY, CDR2 SVGAGI. V lost 8 bases to trimming and J lost 1 base; unmatched junction nucleotides: 10. The CDR3 extends over 15 amino acids. CDR3 nucleotide sequence: TGTGCCAGCGCCAGGACAGGGATGATGTCCTACGAGCAGTACTTC. Protein sequence: CASARTGMMSYEQYF.

The chain uses TRBV5-1 and TRBJ1-1, with TRBD1 identical over 11 bases. This CDR3 has 13 amino acids. The V segment lost 4 bases and the J segment 13 bases; nucleotides outside the gene matches: 9. Germline CDR1 reads SGHRS; CDR2 reads YFSETQ. Written as DNA, the CDR3 is TGCGCCAGCAGCACCGGACAGGGGGCGAGTTTTTTCTTT. It specifies CASSTGQGASFFF.

V usage is TRBV6-2 or TRBV6-3 and J usage is TRBJ2-3, with a tentative D call TRBD1 (5 bases). V lost 5 bases, J lost 10 bases, and 16 bases lay in between. Germline V CDR1 and CDR2: MNHEY, SVGEGT. CDR3 length equals 13 residues. The DNA of the CDR3 is TGTGCCAGCAGTCCCAGGGCCCGTGGGGCGCAGTATTTT. Translating gives CASSPRARGAQYF.

This chain connects TRBV6-4 to TRBJ2-1; D uncertain. The CDR3 is 14 residues long. Germline CDR1 and CDR2: MRHNA and SNTAGT. The V and J ends lost 4 bases and 4 bases respectively, with 11 bases between them. As DNA, the CDR3 is TGTGCCAGCAGTGCATCCGGGTTTTACAATGAGCAGTTCTTC. It translates to CASSASGFYNEQFF.

V is TRBV6-1 and J is TRBJ2-1; 8 bases align to TRBD1. CDR3 length: 16 amino acids. Germline CDR1 and CDR2: MNHNS and SASEGT. With V trimmed by 0 bases and J by 3 bases, 4 bases remained unmatched. This CDR3 is CASSEARDRNYNEQFF. As DNA, the CDR3 is TGTGCCAGCAGTGAAGCGCGGGACAGGAACTACAATGAGCAGTTCTTC.